The rows below give T cell receptor beta chains drawn from one sample of a study of blood T cells in healthy people across ages. TCRdb ran MiXCR on the 5' RACE reads and lists one entry per CDR3 protein. Among 650,000 to 900,000 distinct CDR3 sequences listed, 55% to 65% were seen once. Input material: blood. The receptors originated from a man younger than 40 in good health. Each CDR3 is given with its conserved first and last residue. Fields, in order: D gene, J gene, clone size, V gene, CDR3 protein, CDR3 DNA. D genes are given only for firm matches. The size of a clone is reported for some rows only, either as once, few or many, or as a class for expanded clones.

d_gene: NA
j_gene: TRBJ2-1
abundance: few
v_gene: TRBV27
CDR3aa: CASSLSTINEQFF
CDR3nt: TGTGCCAGCAGTTTATCCACTATTAATGAGCAGTTCTTC

d_gene: NA
j_gene: TRBJ1-4
abundance: NA
v_gene: TRBV20-1
CDR3aa: CSAPSEGEKLFF
CDR3nt: TGCAGTGCTCCCAGTGAGGGGGAAAAACTGTTTTTT

d_gene: NA
j_gene: TRBJ2-7
abundance: NA
v_gene: TRBV5-1
CDR3aa: CASSTRSFDYEQYF
CDR3nt: TGCGCCAGCAGCACACGGTCCTTTGACTACGAGCAGTACTTC

d_gene: TRBD1
j_gene: TRBJ1-2
abundance: NA
v_gene: TRBV18
CDR3aa: CASSPGTAPGYTF
CDR3nt: TGTGCCAGCTCACCAGGGACAGCGCCTGGCTACACCTTC

d_gene: TRBD2
j_gene: TRBJ2-3
abundance: few
v_gene: TRBV7-2
CDR3aa: CASSPRLAGPSTDTQYF
CDR3nt: TGTGCCAGCAGCCCCCGACTAGCGGGGCCTTCCACAGATACGCAGTATTTT

d_gene: NA
j_gene: TRBJ1-4
abundance: NA
v_gene: TRBV7-2
CDR3aa: CASSSRDRNEKLFF
CDR3nt: TGTGCCAGCAGCTCCCGGGATAGAAATGAAAAACTGTTTTTT

d_gene: NA
j_gene: TRBJ1-5
abundance: once
v_gene: TRBV28
CDR3aa: CASSLRRRNGNQPQHF
CDR3nt: TGTGCCAGCAGTTTAAGACGGAGGAATGGCAATCAGCCCCAGCATTTT

d_gene: NA
j_gene: TRBJ2-4
abundance: NA
v_gene: TRBV10-3
CDR3aa: CATVTVRNIQYF
CDR3nt: TGTGCCACCGTAACAGTCAGAAACATTCAGTACTTC

d_gene: TRBD1
j_gene: TRBJ1-2
abundance: NA
v_gene: TRBV20-1
CDR3aa: CSARDVDRGHYGYTF
CDR3nt: TGCAGTGCTAGAGACGTAGACAGGGGGCACTATGGCTACACCTTC

d_gene: NA
j_gene: TRBJ2-7
abundance: once
v_gene: TRBV28
CDR3aa: CASSWHPGLHSSYEQYF
CDR3nt: TGTGCCAGCAGTTGGCACCCCGGGTTGCACAGCTCCTACGAGCAGTACTTC

d_gene: TRBD1
j_gene: TRBJ2-3
abundance: NA
v_gene: TRBV6-5
CDR3aa: CASSYAGTGGYEQYF
CDR3nt: TGTGCCAGCAGTTATGCCGGGACAGGGGGCTACGAGCAGTATTTT

d_gene: TRBD2
j_gene: TRBJ2-5
abundance: NA
v_gene: TRBV20-1
CDR3aa: CSVTSGWGETQYF
CDR3nt: TGCAGTGTGACTAGCGGATGGGGAGAGACCCAGTACTTC

d_gene: NA
j_gene: TRBJ2-1
abundance: few
v_gene: TRBV29-1
CDR3aa: CSVGWEALYNEQFF
CDR3nt: TGCAGCGTTGGGTGGGAGGCCCTCTACAATGAGCAGTTCTTC

d_gene: TRBD2
j_gene: TRBJ2-1
abundance: few
v_gene: TRBV9
CDR3aa: CASSLTSAEQFF
CDR3nt: TGTGCCAGCAGCCTGACTAGCGCTGAGCAGTTCTTC

d_gene: NA
j_gene: TRBJ2-1
abundance: NA
v_gene: TRBV7-2
CDR3aa: CAGSPTTGVHNEQFF
CDR3nt: TGTGCCGGCAGCCCGACTACGGGGGTCCACAATGAGCAGTTCTTC

d_gene: NA
j_gene: TRBJ2-1
abundance: NA
v_gene: TRBV28
CDR3aa: CASSLYPKNEQFF
CDR3nt: TGTGCCAGCAGTTTATATCCCAAAAATGAGCAGTTCTTC

d_gene: NA
j_gene: TRBJ2-7
abundance: once
v_gene: TRBV5-6
CDR3aa: CASSLVSGISYEQYF
CDR3nt: TGTGCCAGCAGCTTGGTTAGCGGCATCTCCTACGAGCAGTACTTC

d_gene: NA
j_gene: TRBJ2-7
abundance: NA
v_gene: TRBV24-1
CDR3aa: CATSDLARDGTYEQYF
CDR3nt: TGTGCCACCAGTGATCTCGCCCGGGACGGGACCTACGAGCAGTACTTC